This T cell receptor beta chain stems from a study of cytomegalovirus exposure and HLA in healthy donors. Study outcomes and limitations: Despite most TCR sequences being rare, some public TCRs occurred in many donors. Based on reports, TCR beta sequences accurately predicted HLA-A and HLA-B alleles for most subjects. An assumption of roughly uniform sequencing depth across donors underlay the presence/absence analyses. Trimming of TCR beta V- and J-genes showed a link, identified in a later analysis, to a missense DCLRE1C variant.

13 Jbeta primers and 60 Vbeta primers were used for the PCR. Profiled with immunoSEQ multiplex PCR; TCRdb holds only in-frame clones, not every one. The table lists about 150,000 clones, over 70% of them singletons. J gave up 4 bases and V 4 bases, and 9 bases lay outside the gene matches. Germline assignment: CDR1 LGHNA and CDR2 YNFKEQ. CDR3 size: 16 residues. In its sample, this clone was seen a few times. The antigen is undetermined. The sequence was obtained from a woman aged 45-60 years in good health and CMV-seropositive. V is TRBV4-2 and J is TRBJ1-1; 10 bases are shared with TRBD1. The sequenced sample was PBMCs. The CDR3 protein is CASSLGTGEKGTEAFF. The CDR3 bases are TGTGCCAGCAGCCTTGGGACAGGGGAAAAAGGCACTGAAGCTTTCTTT.